The sequence of this T cell receptor (beta chain) was determined in a study of blood T cell repertoires in COVID-19. Study in general: The United States, Italy and Spain were the sources of the acute and convalescent COVID-19 samples.

Sequencing was performed with immunoSEQ multiplex PCR; in TCRdb, only in-frame clones are kept and a portion is missing. The sample lists some 260,000 clones, approximately 89% occurring once. This CDR3 is built from 13 residues. The clonotype originates from a woman in her 70s with COVID-19, enrolled during active disease. This rearrangement joins TRBV21-1 to TRBJ1-1; TRBD1 reflects the table's D call only, with no check against the DNA. TRBV21-1 is described as a pseudogene. The sequenced sample consisted of peripheral blood. The CDR3 spells CASSTPRGFEAFF. DNA for the CDR3: TGTGCCAGCAGCACCCCTAGGGGCTTTGAAGCTTTCTTT.